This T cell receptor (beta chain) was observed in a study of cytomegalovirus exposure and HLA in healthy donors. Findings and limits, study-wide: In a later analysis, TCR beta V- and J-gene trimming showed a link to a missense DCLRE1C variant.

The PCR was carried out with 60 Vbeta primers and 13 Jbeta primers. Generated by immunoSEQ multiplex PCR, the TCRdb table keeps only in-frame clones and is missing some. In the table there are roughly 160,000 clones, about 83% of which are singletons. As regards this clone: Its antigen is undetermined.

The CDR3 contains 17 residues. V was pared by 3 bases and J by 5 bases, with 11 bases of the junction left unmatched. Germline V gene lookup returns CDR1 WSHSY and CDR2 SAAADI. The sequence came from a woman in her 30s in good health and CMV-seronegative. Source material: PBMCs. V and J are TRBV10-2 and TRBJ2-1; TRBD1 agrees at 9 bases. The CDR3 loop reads CASSDGISTGGDNEQFF. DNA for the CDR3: TGCGCCAGCAGTGATGGGATATCGACAGGGGGGGACAATGAGCAGTTCTTC.